This T cell receptor beta chain came from a study of blood T cells in healthy people across ages. Broader study findings: What prevented conclusive comparison of naive and antigen-experienced cells was that PBMCs were unsorted. As age increased, TCR beta diversity per million T cells fell in a roughly linear fashion. Donors of long life had a larger count of naive CD4+ cells and greater diversity than aged donors.

The second PCR ran about 6 to 11 cycles with a sample-barcoded 5' primer and J-beta primers. Per-sample output comprised a minimum of 3 million paired-end reads containing CDR3. Using its own MiXCR run on the 5' RACE reads, TCRdb lists one record per CDR3 protein. The table records 1.5 million to 2 million distinct CDR3 sequences, roughly two fifths of them present only once. On this clonotype itself: Its matching antigen is unknown. Germline and junction disagree at one end, which may indicate a read error.

There are 15 residues in the CDR3. The germline gives CDR1 DFQATT, CDR2 SNEGSKA (reference sequence). This chain joins TRBV20-1 and TRBJ2-7, with 7 bases aligning to TRBD1. The receptor's source is a human donor in good health. The sequenced sample consisted of blood. This CDR3 is CSARTGTANSHEQYF. In nucleotides, the CDR3 is TGCAGTGCTAGGACCGGGACAGCGAACTCCCACGAGCAGTACTTC.